This is a list of T cell receptor beta chains from one sample in a study of T cells in localized non-small cell lung cancer. TCRdb's copy holds only in-frame clones and misses some; the assay was immunoSEQ multiplex PCR. The table shows 55,000 to 80,000 clones, with about 83% occurring only once. Source: peripheral blood, taken before any cancer treatment. The receptor source for this set is an older female donor with stage I lung adenocarcinoma. Each CDR3 is given with its conserved first and last residue. A D gene is named only where the DNA matches it firmly. The size of a clone is reported for some rows only, either as once, few or many, or as a class for expanded clones.

>13|.|.|TRBJ1-2|TRBV30
TGTGCCTGGAGTGTCTCACAGAACTATGGCTACACCTTC
CAWSVSQNYGYTF
>14|.|once|TRBJ2-1|TRBV21-1
TGTGCCAGCAGGGGACAGGGTACCTACAATGAGCAGTTCTTC
CASRGQGTYNEQFF
>15|TRBD1|.|TRBJ1-2|TRBV5-1
TGCGCCAGCAGGAGCATAGGACAGGCCTACTATGGCTACACCTTC
CASRSIGQAYYGYTF
>12|.|.|TRBJ2-1|TRBV7-9
TGTGCCAGCAGCGGTGGCCGTACTGCGCAGTTCTTC
CASSGGRTAQFF
>16|.|.|TRBJ1-6|TRBV5-4
TGTGCCAGCAGCGCCCGAGGGTCAAGGGGTAATTCACCCCTCCACTTT
CASSARGSRGNSPLHF
>12|.|.|TRBJ1-5|TRBV6-5
TGTGCCAGCAGTTCACAGGGTACGCCCCAGCATTTT
CASSSQGTPQHF
>17|.|few|TRBJ1-5|TRBV18
TGTGCCAGCTCACCACTAGTCCCCACTGATAGCAATCAGCCCCAGCATTTT
CASSPLVPTDSNQPQHF
>15|TRBD2|.|TRBJ2-1|TRBV19
TGTGCCAGTAGTATGACTAGCGGGAGCTACAATGAGCAGTTCTTC
CASSMTSGSYNEQFF
>16|.|.|TRBJ1-3|TRBV11-3
TGTGCCAGCAGCTTGGGGGTATTCCTCTCTGGAAACACCATATATTTT
CASSLGVFLSGNTIYF
>12|.|.|TRBJ2-7|TRBV5-1
TGCGCCAGCAGGTTTTCCGATTACGAGCAGTACTTC
CASRFSDYEQYF
>17|TRBD2|.|TRBJ2-3|TRBV29-1
TGCAGCGTTGAAGACCAAAGACTAGCGGGGATTTCAGATACGCAGTATTTT
CSVEDQRLAGISDTQYF
>15|TRBD2|.|TRBJ2-3|TRBV5-1
TGCGCCAGCAGCTTTAGCGGGGGGGTTGAAGATACGCAGTATTTT
CASSFSGGVEDTQYF
>14|.|.|TRBJ2-3|TRBV10-3
TGTGCCACCCAAGCCTCGCCCGGCACAGATACGCAGTATTTT
CATQASPGTDTQYF
>15|.|.|TRBJ1-4|TRBV6-1
TGTGCCAGCAGTGACCACCAGGGATCTAATGAAAAACTGTTTTTT
CASSDHQGSNEKLFF
>15|TRBD2|.|TRBJ2-3|TRBV9
TGTGCCAGCAGCGTTACTAGCGGGGGCACAGATACGCAGTATTTT
CASSVTSGGTDTQYF
>15|TRBD1|.|TRBJ1-2|TRBV7-2
TGTGCCAGCAGCCCTTTAGGGACAGCCACCGGGGGCTACACCTTC
CASSPLGTATGGYTF
>13|.|.|TRBJ1-2|TRBV7-9
TGTGCCAGCAGCGAAGTCTCCGTGTCTGGCTACACCTTC
CASSEVSVSGYTF
>14|.|.|TRBJ1-5|TRBV6-1
TGTGCCAGCAGTGAAGTTTCCCCGAATCAGCCCCAGCATTTT
CASSEVSPNQPQHF
>16|.|.|TRBJ2-7|TRBV30
TGTGCCTGGAGTGTACAGGAACAGACCCTCTCCTACGAGCAGTACTTC
CAWSVQEQTLSYEQYF
>15|TRBD1|.|TRBJ1-1|TRBV2
TGTGCCAGCAGGGCCGGGACAGGCCTTGGGACTGAAGCTTTCTTT
CASRAGTGLGTEAFF
>13|TRBD1|once|TRBJ2-7|TRBV6-5
TGTGCCAGCAGAACATCAGGGGGCTACGAGCAGTACTTC
CASRTSGGYEQYF
>12|TRBD2|.|TRBJ2-1|TRBV12-5
TGTGCTACTAGCGGGAGGAGCGATGAGCAGTTCTTC
CATSGRSDEQFF
>16|.|.|TRBJ2-1|TRBV9
TGTGCCAGCAGCCTCAGGGCCCAAAGCTCCTACAATGAGCAGTTCTTC
CASSLRAQSSYNEQFF
>12|.|.|TRBJ2-3|TRBV12-5
TGTGCTAGTGGTTTGTCGAGGGATACGCAGTATTTT
CASGLSRDTQYF
>15|.|.|TRBJ1-1|TRBV27
TGTGCCAGCAGCTCCGGGTGGACAGTGAACACTGAAGCTTTCTTT
CASSSGWTVNTEAFF
>15|TRBD1|.|TRBJ2-7|TRBV28
TGTGCCAGCCAATCGGGGACAGGGTTCTCCTACGAGCAGTACTTC
CASQSGTGFSYEQYF
>11|.|.|TRBJ2-5|TRBV7-9
TGTGCCAGCAGCTTAGGAGGGACCCAGTACTTC
CASSLGGTQYF
>15|.|.|TRBJ2-5|TRBV2
TGTGCCAGCAGTGACGACGCAACCGCCCAAGAGACCCAGTACTTC
CASSDDATAQETQYF
>14|.|.|TRBJ2-3|TRBV5-1
TGCGCCAGCAGTGGGGTAGGGGGCACAGATACGCAGTATTTT
CASSGVGGTDTQYF
>16|.|few|TRBJ2-2|TRBV7-9
TGTGCCAGCAGCTTAGCACAGGGAGTGAACACCGGGGAGCTGTTTTTT
CASSLAQGVNTGELFF
>15|.|.|TRBJ2-5|TRBV27
TGTGCCAGCAGTTTTCTGGACAAGACACAAGAGACCCAGTACTTC
CASSFLDKTQETQYF
>16|TRBD1|.|TRBJ2-4|TRBV5-4
TGTGCCAGCAGCGAAGGGACAGGGGGAGCCAAAAACATTCAGTACTTC
CASSEGTGGAKNIQYF
>14|.|.|TRBJ1-2|TRBV5-4
TGTGCCAGCAGCTTGGACCAGACTAACTATGGCTACACCTTC
CASSLDQTNYGYTF
>16|.|.|TRBJ2-6|TRBV7-9
TGTGCCAGCAGCTTAGGTCTCCTCTCTGGGGCCAACGTCCTGACTTTC
CASSLGLLSGANVLTF
>14|TRBD1|.|TRBJ1-1|TRBV18
TGTGCCAGCTCACCAGGGACAGGCTACGCTGAAGCTTTCTTT
CASSPGTGYAEAFF